This is a list of T cell receptor beta chains from one sample in a study of radiation and T cells in renal cell carcinoma. Measured with immunoSEQ multiplex PCR; TCRdb has only the in-frame clones, and not every one. The repertoire holds roughly 100,000 clones, with roughly 82% as singletons. This sample comprised blood, obtained from a patient whose treatment included radiotherapy and nephrectomy. The receptors were gathered from a man between 60 and 75 years old with renal cell carcinoma. Each CDR3 is given with its conserved first and last residue. The D gene is left open where the match is weak. Where a row states a size, it is once, few, many or the class of an expanded clone; other rows omit it.

v_gene: TRBV19
abundance: .
j_gene: TRBJ2-5
d_gene: TRBD2
CDR3aa: CASSTGVAGAETQYF
CDR3nt: TGTGCCAGTAGTACCGGAGTAGCGGGAGCAGAGACCCAGTACTTC

v_gene: TRBV7-6
abundance: .
j_gene: TRBJ1-3
d_gene: .
CDR3aa: CASSLELGSGNTIYF
CDR3nt: TGTGCCAGCAGCTTAGAGTTGGGGTCTGGAAACACCATATATTTT

v_gene: TRBV28
abundance: .
j_gene: TRBJ1-2
d_gene: TRBD1
CDR3aa: CASSSRDRGRSNRNYGYTF
CDR3nt: TGTGCCAGCAGTTCCCGGGACAGGGGGCGATCCAACCGAAACTATGGCTACACCTTC

v_gene: TRBV18
abundance: .
j_gene: TRBJ2-1
d_gene: TRBD2
CDR3aa: CASSPLRSGSSYNEQFF
CDR3nt: TGTGCCAGCTCACCACTCAGGAGCGGGAGCTCCTACAATGAGCAGTTCTTC

v_gene: TRBV11-2
abundance: once
j_gene: TRBJ2-7
d_gene: TRBD2
CDR3aa: CASSLGGRAPYEQYF
CDR3nt: TGTGCCAGCAGCTTAGGTGGGAGGGCCCCCTACGAGCAGTACTTC

v_gene: TRBV10-3
abundance: .
j_gene: TRBJ1-3
d_gene: .
CDR3aa: CAIRSAGEVGNTIYF
CDR3nt: TGTGCCATCAGGAGTGCGGGAGAAGTGGGAAACACCATATATTTT

v_gene: TRBV2
abundance: .
j_gene: TRBJ2-7
d_gene: .
CDR3aa: CASSKEKGSYEQYF
CDR3nt: TGTGCCAGCAGTAAGGAGAAGGGGTCCTACGAGCAGTACTTC

v_gene: TRBV7-3
abundance: .
j_gene: TRBJ2-3
d_gene: TRBD2
CDR3aa: CASSPKREGVDTQYF
CDR3nt: TGTGCCAGCAGCCCCAAGCGGGAGGGGGTAGATACGCAGTATTTT

v_gene: TRBV5-4
abundance: .
j_gene: TRBJ2-1
d_gene: TRBD2
CDR3aa: CASSLGGSGSYNEQFF
CDR3nt: TGTGCCAGCAGCTTGGGCGGGAGCGGCTCCTACAATGAGCAGTTCTTC

v_gene: TRBV10-1
abundance: .
j_gene: TRBJ2-1
d_gene: TRBD2
CDR3aa: CASSEETSGKEQFF
CDR3nt: TGCGCCAGCAGTGAGGAGACTAGCGGGAAGGAGCAGTTCTTC

v_gene: TRBV18
abundance: .
j_gene: TRBJ1-4
d_gene: .
CDR3aa: CASSREVGEKLFF
CDR3nt: TGTGCCAGCTCAAGGGAAGTTGGTGAAAAACTGTTTTTT

v_gene: TRBV13
abundance: .
j_gene: TRBJ2-3
d_gene: .
CDR3aa: CASSLVTDTQYF
CDR3nt: TGTGCCAGCAGCTTAGTAACAGATACGCAGTATTTT

v_gene: TRBV9
abundance: .
j_gene: TRBJ2-5
d_gene: .
CDR3aa: CASSYSPARTETQYF
CDR3nt: TGTGCCAGCAGCTATTCACCAGCGAGAACTGAGACCCAGTACTTC

v_gene: TRBV9
abundance: .
j_gene: TRBJ2-2
d_gene: TRBD2
CDR3aa: CASSARGLPNTGELFF
CDR3nt: TGTGCCAGCAGCGCGAGGGGACTACCGAACACCGGGGAGCTGTTTTTT